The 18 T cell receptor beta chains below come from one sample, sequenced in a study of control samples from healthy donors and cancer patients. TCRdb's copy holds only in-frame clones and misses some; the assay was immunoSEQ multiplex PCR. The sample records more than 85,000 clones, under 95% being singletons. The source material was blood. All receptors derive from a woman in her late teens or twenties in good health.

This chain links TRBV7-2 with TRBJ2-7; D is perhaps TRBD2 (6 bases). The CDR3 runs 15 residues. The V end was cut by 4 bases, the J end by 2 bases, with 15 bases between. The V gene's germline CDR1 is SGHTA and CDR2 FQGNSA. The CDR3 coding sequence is TGTGCCAGCAGCTCCTCAGCGGGTTCCCCCTACGAGCAGTACTTC. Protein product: CASSSSAGSPYEQYF. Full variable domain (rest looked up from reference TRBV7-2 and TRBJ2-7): GAGVSQSPSNKVTEKGKDVELRCDPISGHTALYWYRQSLGQGLEFLIYFQGNSAPDKSGLPSDRFSAERTGGSVSTLTIQRTQQEDSAVYLCASSSSAGSPYEQYFGPGTRLTVT.

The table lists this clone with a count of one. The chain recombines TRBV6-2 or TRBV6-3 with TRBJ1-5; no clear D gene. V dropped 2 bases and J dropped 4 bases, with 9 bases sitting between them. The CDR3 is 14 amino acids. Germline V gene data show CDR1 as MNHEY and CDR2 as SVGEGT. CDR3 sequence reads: CASSYGWQNQPQHF. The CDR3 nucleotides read TGTGCCAGCAGTTACGGGTGGCAGAATCAGCCCCAGCATTTT.

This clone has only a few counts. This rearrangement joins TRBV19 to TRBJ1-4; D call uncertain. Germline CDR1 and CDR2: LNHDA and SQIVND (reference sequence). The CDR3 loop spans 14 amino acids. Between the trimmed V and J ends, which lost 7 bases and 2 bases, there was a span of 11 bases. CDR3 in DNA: TGTGCCAGTAAATCTCGGACGACTAATGAAAAACTGTTTTTT. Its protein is CASKSRTTNEKLFF.

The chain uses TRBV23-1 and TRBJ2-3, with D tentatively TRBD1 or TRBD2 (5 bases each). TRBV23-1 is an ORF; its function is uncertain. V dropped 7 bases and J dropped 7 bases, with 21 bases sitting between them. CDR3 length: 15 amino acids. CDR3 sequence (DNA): TGCGCCAGCAACGGGGAACAGGTCGCAATGAATACGCAGTATTTT. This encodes CASNGEQVAMNTQYF.

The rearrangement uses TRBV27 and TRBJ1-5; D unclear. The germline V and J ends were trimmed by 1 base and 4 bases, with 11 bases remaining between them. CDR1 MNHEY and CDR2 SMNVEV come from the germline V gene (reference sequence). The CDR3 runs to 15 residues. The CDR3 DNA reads TGTGCCAGCAGTTTATTAGTTCCAGTTAATCAGCCCCAGCATTTT. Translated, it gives CASSLLVPVNQPQHF.

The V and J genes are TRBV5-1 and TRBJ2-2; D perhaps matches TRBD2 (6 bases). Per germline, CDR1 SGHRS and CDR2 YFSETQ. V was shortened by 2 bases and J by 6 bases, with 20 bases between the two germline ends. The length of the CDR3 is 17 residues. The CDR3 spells CASSFTEIADGPGELFF. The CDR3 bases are TGCGCCAGCAGCTTTACAGAGATAGCGGATGGCCCCGGGGAGCTGTTTTTT. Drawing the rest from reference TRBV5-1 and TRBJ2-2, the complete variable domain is KAGVTQTPRYLIKTRGQQVTLSCSPISGHRSVSWYQQTPGQGLQFLFEYFSETQRNKGNFPGRFSGRQFSNSRSEMNVSTLELGDSALYLCASSFTEIADGPGELFFGEGSRLTVL.

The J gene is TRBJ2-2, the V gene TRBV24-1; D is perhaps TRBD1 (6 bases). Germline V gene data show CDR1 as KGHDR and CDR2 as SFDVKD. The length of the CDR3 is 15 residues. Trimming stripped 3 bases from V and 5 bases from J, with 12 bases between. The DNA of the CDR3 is TGTGCCACCAGTGATACGCAGGGGCCAACCGGGGAGCTGTTTTTT. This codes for CATSDTQGPTGELFF.

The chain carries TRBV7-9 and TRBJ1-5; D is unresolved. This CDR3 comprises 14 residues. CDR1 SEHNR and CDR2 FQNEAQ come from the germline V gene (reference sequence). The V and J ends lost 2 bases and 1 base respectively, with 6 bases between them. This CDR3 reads CASSLTRSNQPQHF. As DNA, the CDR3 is TGTGCCAGCAGCTTAACGCGGAGCAATCAGCCCCAGCATTTT. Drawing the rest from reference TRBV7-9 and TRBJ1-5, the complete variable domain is DTGVSQNPRHKITKRGQNVTFRCDPISEHNRLYWYRQTLGQGPEFLTYFQNEAQLEKSRLLSDRFSAERPKGSFSTLEIQRTEQGDSAMYLCASSLTRSNQPQHFGDGTRLSIL.

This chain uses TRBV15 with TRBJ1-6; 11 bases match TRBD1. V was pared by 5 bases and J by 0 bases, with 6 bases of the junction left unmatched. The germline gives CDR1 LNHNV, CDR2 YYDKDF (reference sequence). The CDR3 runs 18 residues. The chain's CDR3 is CATSGRDRGISYNSPLHF. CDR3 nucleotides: TGTGCCACCAGCGGCCGGGACAGGGGGATCTCCTATAATTCACCCCTCCACTTT.

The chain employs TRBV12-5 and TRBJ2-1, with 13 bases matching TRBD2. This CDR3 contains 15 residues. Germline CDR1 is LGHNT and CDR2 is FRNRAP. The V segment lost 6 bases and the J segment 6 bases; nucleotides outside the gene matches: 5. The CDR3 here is CASGLRLAGGNEQFF. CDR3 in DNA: TGTGCTAGTGGGCTGAGACTAGCGGGAGGCAATGAGCAGTTCTTC.

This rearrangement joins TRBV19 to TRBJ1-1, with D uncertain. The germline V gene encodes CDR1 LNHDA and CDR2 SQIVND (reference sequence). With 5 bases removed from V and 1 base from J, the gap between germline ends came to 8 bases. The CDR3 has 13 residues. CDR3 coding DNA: TGTGCCAGTAGTCAAGTGCAGAACACTGAAGCTTTCTTT. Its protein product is CASSQVQNTEAFF.

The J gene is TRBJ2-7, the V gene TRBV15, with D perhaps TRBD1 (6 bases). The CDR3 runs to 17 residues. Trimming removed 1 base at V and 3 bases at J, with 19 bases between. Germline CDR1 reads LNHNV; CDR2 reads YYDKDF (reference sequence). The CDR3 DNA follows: TGTGCCACCAGCAGAGGGTCGATCCGGGACATTGACTACGAGCAGTACTTC. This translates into CATSRGSIRDIDYEQYF.

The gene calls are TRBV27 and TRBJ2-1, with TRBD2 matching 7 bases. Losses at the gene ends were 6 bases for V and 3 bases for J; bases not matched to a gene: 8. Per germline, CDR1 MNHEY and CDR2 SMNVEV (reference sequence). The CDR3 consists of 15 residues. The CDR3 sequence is CASRAMWDYYNEQFF. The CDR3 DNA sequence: TGTGCCAGCAGGGCTATGTGGGACTACTACAATGAGCAGTTCTTC.

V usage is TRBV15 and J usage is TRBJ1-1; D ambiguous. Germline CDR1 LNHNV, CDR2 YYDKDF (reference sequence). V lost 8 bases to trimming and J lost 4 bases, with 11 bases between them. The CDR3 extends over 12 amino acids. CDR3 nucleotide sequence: TGTGCCACCGGAGGAGGGAGCACTGAAGCTTTCTTT. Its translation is CATGGGSTEAFF.

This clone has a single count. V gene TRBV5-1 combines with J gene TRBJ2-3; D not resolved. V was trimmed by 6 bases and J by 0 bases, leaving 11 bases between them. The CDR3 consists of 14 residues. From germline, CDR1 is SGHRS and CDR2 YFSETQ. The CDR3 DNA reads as TGCGCCAGCACGGTCCTAGGGAGCACAGATACGCAGTATTTT. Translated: CASTVLGSTDTQYF.

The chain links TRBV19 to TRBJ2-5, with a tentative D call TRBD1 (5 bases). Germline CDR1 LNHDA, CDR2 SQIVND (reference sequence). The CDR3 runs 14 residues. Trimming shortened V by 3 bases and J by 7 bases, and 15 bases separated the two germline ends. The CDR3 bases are TGTGCCAGTAGTATGTCAGGTCAGGGTAGGACCCAGTACTTC. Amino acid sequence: CASSMSGQGRTQYF.

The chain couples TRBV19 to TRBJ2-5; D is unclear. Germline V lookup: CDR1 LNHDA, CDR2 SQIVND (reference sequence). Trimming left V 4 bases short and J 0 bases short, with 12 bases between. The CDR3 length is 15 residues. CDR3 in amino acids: CASSTPTGYQETQYF. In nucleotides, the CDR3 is TGTGCCAGTAGTACGCCGACGGGTTACCAAGAGACCCAGTACTTC.

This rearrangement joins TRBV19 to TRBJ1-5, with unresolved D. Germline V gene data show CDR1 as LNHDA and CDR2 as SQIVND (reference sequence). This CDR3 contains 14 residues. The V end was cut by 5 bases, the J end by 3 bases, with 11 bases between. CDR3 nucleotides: TGTGCCAGTAGTGTTCACAGCCTCAATCAGCCCCAGCATTTT. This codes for CASSVHSLNQPQHF.